This entry lists 20 T cell receptor beta chains sequenced from one sample in a study of technical replicates of blood from a handful of donors. Method: immunoSEQ multiplex PCR; TCRdb's copy keeps in-frame clones and lacks some. The sample contains 75,000 to 90,000 clones, 85% to 95% of which appear only once. The sample comprised T cells isolated from PBMCs. These receptors were collected from a human donor in good health.

V and J are TRBV2 and TRBJ2-2, with D unclear. The germline V gene has CDR1 SNHLY and CDR2 FYNNEI. V lost 8 bases to trimming and J lost 3 bases, with 13 bases between them. The CDR3 consists of 14 residues. The CDR3 sequence: CASGPPWDTGELFF. CDR3 sequence (DNA): TGTGCCAGCGGGCCCCCGTGGGACACCGGGGAGCTGTTTTTT.

The V call is TRBV9, the J call TRBJ1-2; weak D call: TRBD1 (6 bases). This CDR3 region has 14 residues. Germline V gene data show CDR1 as SGDLS and CDR2 as YYNGEE. Between the trimmed V and J ends, which lost 0 bases and 7 bases, there was a span of 13 bases. The CDR3 is CASSVEGVGGGYTF. The CDR3 nucleotides are TGTGCCAGCAGCGTAGAAGGGGTAGGGGGTGGCTACACCTTC. Full variable domain (remainder filled in from reference TRBV9 and TRBJ1-2): DSGVTQTPKHLITATGQRVTLRCSPRSGDLSVYWYQQSLDQGLQFLIQYYNGEERAKGNILERFSAQQFPDLHSELNLSSLELGDSALYFCASSVEGVGGGYTFGSGTRLTVV.

This chain connects TRBV7-8 to TRBJ1-5, with a tentative D call TRBD1 (5 bases). Trimming took 0 bases from V and 7 from J, leaving 13 bases between them. The CDR3 spans 15 residues. Germline V gene sequence: CDR1 SGHVS, CDR2 FQNEAQ. In DNA, the CDR3 is TGTGCCAGCAGCTTAGCCGCCGGGGGAGACCAGCCCCAGCATTTT. Its translation: CASSLAAGGDQPQHF.

The chain has TRBV7-3 and TRBJ1-5; TRBD1 matches at 7 bases. In germline, CDR1 is SGHTA, CDR2 FQGTGA. The length of the CDR3 is 17 residues. Trimming at V came to 4 bases and at J to 0 bases, leaving 9 bases not matched to a gene. CDR3 sequence: CASSSYPGTASNQPQHF. For the CDR3, the DNA is TGTGCCAGCAGCTCTTACCCCGGGACAGCTAGCAATCAGCCCCAGCATTTT.

This clone appeared a single time. The chain combines TRBV11-2 with TRBJ2-3; D perhaps matches TRBD2 (5 bases). The V end lost 6 bases, the J end lost 5 bases, and 9 bases lay between the germline ends. The length of the CDR3 is 12 residues. Looked up from germline, CDR1 is SGHAT and CDR2 is FQNNGV. CDR3 sequence (DNA): TGTGCCAGCAGGGACTCGCTAGATACGCAGTATTTT. Translating it yields CASRDSLDTQYF.

The V gene is TRBV4-1, the J gene TRBJ1-1; no clear D. This CDR3 is 13 amino acids long. CDR1 is MGHRA and CDR2 is YSYEKL in the germline V gene. V gave up 0 bases and J gave up 7 bases, with 9 bases separating them. The CDR3 region has the DNA TGCGCCAGCAGCCAAGATGGCACATTTGAAGCTTTCTTT. Its protein is CASSQDGTFEAFF.

The genes are TRBV2 and TRBJ2-1, with 9 bases that match TRBD1. The germline CDR1 and CDR2 sequences are SNHLY and FYNNEI. The ends lost 1 base at V and 9 bases at J; junction bases unmatched: 7. The CDR3 is 15 amino acids. The CDR3 region is CASSEGTGAIGEQFF. CDR3 nucleotide sequence: TGTGCCAGCAGTGAAGGGACAGGGGCGATAGGTGAGCAGTTCTTC.

The chain carries TRBV5-1 and TRBJ2-6; the D gene is possibly TRBD2 (5 bases). Between the trimmed V and J ends, which lost 4 bases and 1 base, there was a span of 15 bases. This CDR3 has 17 amino acids. Per germline, CDR1 SGHRS and CDR2 YFSETQ. CDR3 region: CASSDYSRQSGANVLTF. The DNA of the CDR3 is TGCGCCAGCAGCGACTACTCAAGGCAATCTGGGGCCAACGTCCTGACTTTC. Using reference TRBV5-1 and TRBJ2-6 for the parts outside the CDR3, the full variable domain is KAGVTQTPRYLIKTRGQQVTLSCSPISGHRSVSWYQQTPGQGLQFLFEYFSETQRNKGNFPGRFSGRQFSNSRSEMNVSTLELGDSALYLCASSDYSRQSGANVLTFGAGSRLTVL.

The V and J genes are TRBV10-1 and TRBJ2-7; 7 positions agree with TRBD2. Germline loops: CDR1 WNHNN, CDR2 SYGVQD (reference sequence). The CDR3 is made up of 15 amino acids. The V gene end was trimmed by 4 bases and the J gene end by 1 base; junction bases not matched to a gene: 7. The chain's CDR3 is CASSVGGAGSYEQYF. CDR3 in DNA: TGCGCCAGCAGTGTCGGAGGAGCGGGGTCCTACGAGCAGTACTTC.

The chain employs TRBV2 and TRBJ1-1, with D hard to call. The CDR3 contains 12 residues. Germline CDR1 reads SNHLY; CDR2 reads FYNNEI. V was cut by 4 bases and J by 4 bases, with 7 bases left in between. The CDR3 bases are TGTGCCAGCAGTGTTTCGGGCACTGAAGCTTTCTTT. The encoded protein is CASSVSGTEAFF.

The count of this clone is one. The chain uses TRBV7-9 and TRBJ1-1, with a possible D match to TRBD1 (5 bases). V shed 5 bases and J shed 1 base, with 20 bases lying between them. This CDR3 is built from 17 residues. The germline gives CDR1 SEHNR, CDR2 FQNEAQ (reference sequence). The CDR3: CASSVPGGSSENTEAFF. The DNA of the CDR3 is TGTGCCAGCAGCGTCCCGGGGGGGTCTAGTGAGAACACTGAAGCTTTCTTT. The whole variable domain, filled in from reference TRBV7-9 and TRBJ1-1, reads DTGVSQNPRHKITKRGQNVTFRCDPISEHNRLYWYRQTLGQGPEFLTYFQNEAQLEKSRLLSDRFSAERPKGSFSTLEIQRTEQGDSAMYLCASSVPGGSSENTEAFFGQGTRLTVV.

CDR3 coding DNA: TGTGCCAGCAGTTTATACCGCAGGGGTGGTTATAGCAATCAGCCCCAGCATTTT. Amino acid sequence: CASSLYRRGGYSNQPQHF. This rearrangement joins TRBV28 to TRBJ1-5; D may be TRBD1 (6 bases). Germline CDR1 and CDR2: MDHEN and SYDVKM. Trimming took off 1 base at V and 0 bases at J, with 16 bases between the two ends. The CDR3 consists of 18 residues.

The chain uses TRBV7-9 and TRBJ2-3; 10 bases are a match to TRBD2. After removal of 0 bases from V and 3 bases from J, the junction contained 3 bases not matched to a gene. The CDR3 runs 16 residues. Germline CDR1 SEHNR, CDR2 FQNEAQ (reference sequence). This CDR3 reads CASSLATSGATDTQYF. The CDR3 bases are TGTGCCAGCAGCTTAGCAACTAGCGGGGCTACAGATACGCAGTATTTT.

This chain uses TRBV27 with TRBJ1-1; TRBD1 aligns across 7 bases. Germline V lookup: CDR1 MNHEY, CDR2 SMNVEV (reference sequence). The CDR3 has 14 residues. V dropped 7 bases and J dropped 4; count of bases not matched to a gene: 9. The CDR3 DNA reads as TGTGCCAGCACCGCCCCAGGGGGACTCACTGAAGCTTTCTTT. Translation gives CASTAPGGLTEAFF.

The chain links TRBV28 to TRBJ2-5; no firm D call. Between the trimmed V and J ends, which lost 9 bases and 0 bases, there was a span of 8 bases. The V gene's germline CDR1 is MDHEN and CDR2 SYDVKM. The CDR3 has 12 amino acids. The chain's CDR3 is CASKRYQETQYF. The CDR3 nucleotides are TGTGCCAGTAAGAGGTACCAAGAGACCCAGTACTTC.

V usage is TRBV28 and J usage is TRBJ1-5; 8 positions agree with TRBD1. Germline lookup yields CDR1 MDHEN and CDR2 SYDVKM. The J segment lost 0 bases and the V segment lost 5 bases, leaving 9 bases of the junction unmatched. This CDR3 comprises 17 residues. The CDR3 DNA is TGTGCCAGCAGTCCTCACCTGACAGGGGATAGCAATCAGCCCCAGCATTTT. Its translation: CASSPHLTGDSNQPQHF.

The chain uses TRBV11-2 and TRBJ2-5; D is unresolved. Germline-derived CDR1 and CDR2 are SGHAT and FQNNGV. The CDR3 consists of 13 residues. The V end lost 0 bases, the J end lost 5 bases, and 7 bases lay between the germline ends. CDR3 DNA sequence: TGTGCCAGCAGCTTAGAGCCCCGGGAGACCCAGTACTTC. It codes for CASSLEPRETQYF.

This chain uses TRBV9 with TRBJ2-3, with TRBD2 identical over 12 bases. This CDR3 region has 15 residues. The germline gives CDR1 SGDLS, CDR2 YYNGEE. Unmatched junction bases numbered 2, after V lost 0 bases and J lost 6 bases. The DNA of the CDR3 is TGTGCCAGCAGCGTAGCTAGCGGGAGGGACGATACGCAGTATTTT. Translation: CASSVASGRDDTQYF.

This chain joins TRBV21-1 and TRBJ2-2; TRBD1 is the table's D call and was not checked against the DNA. TRBV21-1 is designated a pseudogene. The CDR3 runs to 16 residues. CDR3 sequence reads: CASSKGMDRATGELFF. CDR3 in DNA: TGTGCCAGCAGCAAAGGAATGGACAGGGCTACCGGGGAGCTGTTTTTT.

The table lists this clone with a count of one. This chain connects TRBV13 to TRBJ2-7; the D gene is possibly TRBD1 (7 bases). CDR3 size: 13 residues. Trimming left V 6 bases short and J 5 bases short, with 14 bases between. Germline assignment: CDR1 PRHDT and CDR2 FYEKMQ (reference sequence). The CDR3 sequence: CASRGGGEDEQYF. The CDR3 DNA reads TGTGCCAGCAGAGGAGGGGGCGAGGACGAGCAGTACTTC.